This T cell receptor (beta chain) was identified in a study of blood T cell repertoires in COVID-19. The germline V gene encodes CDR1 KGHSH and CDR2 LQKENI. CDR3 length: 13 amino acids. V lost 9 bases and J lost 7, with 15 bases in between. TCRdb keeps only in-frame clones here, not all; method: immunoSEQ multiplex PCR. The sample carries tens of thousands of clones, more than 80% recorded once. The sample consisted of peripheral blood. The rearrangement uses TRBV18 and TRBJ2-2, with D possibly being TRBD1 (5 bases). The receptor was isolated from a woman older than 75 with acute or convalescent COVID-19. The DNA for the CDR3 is TGTGCCAGTTACAGGTCTCTCGACGGGGAGCTGTTTTTT. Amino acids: CASYRSLDGELFF.